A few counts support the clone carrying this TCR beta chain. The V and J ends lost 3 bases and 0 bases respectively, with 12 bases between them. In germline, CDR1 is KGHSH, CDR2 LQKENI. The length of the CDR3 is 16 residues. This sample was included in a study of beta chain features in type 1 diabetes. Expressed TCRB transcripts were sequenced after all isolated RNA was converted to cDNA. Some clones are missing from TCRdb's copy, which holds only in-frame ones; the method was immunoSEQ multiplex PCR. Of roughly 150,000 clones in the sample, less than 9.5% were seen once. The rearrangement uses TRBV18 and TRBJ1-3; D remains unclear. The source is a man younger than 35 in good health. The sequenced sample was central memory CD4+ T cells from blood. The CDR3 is CASSPTASGSGNTIYF. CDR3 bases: TGTGCCAGCTCACCCACCGCTTCCGGCTCTGGAAACACCATATATTTT.